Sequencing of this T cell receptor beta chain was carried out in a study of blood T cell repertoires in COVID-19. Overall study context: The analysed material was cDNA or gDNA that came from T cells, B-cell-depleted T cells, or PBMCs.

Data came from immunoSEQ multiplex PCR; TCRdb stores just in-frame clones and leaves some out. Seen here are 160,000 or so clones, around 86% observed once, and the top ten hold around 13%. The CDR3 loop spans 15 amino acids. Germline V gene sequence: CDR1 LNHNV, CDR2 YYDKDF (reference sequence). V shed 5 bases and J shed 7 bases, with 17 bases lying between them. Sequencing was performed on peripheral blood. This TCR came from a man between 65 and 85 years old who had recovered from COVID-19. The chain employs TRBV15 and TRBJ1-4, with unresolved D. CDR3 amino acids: CATSGRFALGEKLFF. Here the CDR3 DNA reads TGTGCCACCAGCGGGCGCTTCGCCCTGGGTGAAAAACTGTTTTTT.